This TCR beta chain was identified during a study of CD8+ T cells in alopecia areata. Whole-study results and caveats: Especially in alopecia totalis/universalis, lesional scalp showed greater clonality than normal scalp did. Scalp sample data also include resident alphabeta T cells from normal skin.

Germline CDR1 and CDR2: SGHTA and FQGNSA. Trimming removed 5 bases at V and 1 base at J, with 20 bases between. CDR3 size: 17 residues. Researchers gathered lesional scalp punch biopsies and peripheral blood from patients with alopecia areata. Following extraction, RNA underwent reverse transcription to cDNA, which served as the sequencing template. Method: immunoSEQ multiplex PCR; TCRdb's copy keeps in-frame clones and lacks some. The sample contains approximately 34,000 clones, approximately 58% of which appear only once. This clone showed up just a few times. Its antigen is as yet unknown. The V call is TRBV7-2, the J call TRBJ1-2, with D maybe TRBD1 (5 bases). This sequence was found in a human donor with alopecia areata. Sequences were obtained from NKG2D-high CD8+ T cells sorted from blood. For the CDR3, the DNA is TGTGCCAGCAGCCCAACTGGGGAAGGGGCCCGTAACTATGGCTACACCTTC. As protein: CASSPTGEGARNYGYTF.